This T cell receptor delta chain was profiled in a study of γδ T cells in repeated Plasmodium falciparum infection. The germline gives CDR1 TSWWSYY, CDR2 QGS. The trim removed 4 bases at V and 2 bases at J, leaving 11 bases unmatched. The CDR3 covers 17 residues. Notes on this clone: This likely traces to a read error, being one base from a far larger clone. Other DNA sequences in the sample encode the same CDR3.

TCRdb repeated clone calling on the multiplex PCR reads with CATT. Here the sample spans 45,000 to 50,000 delta-chain clones, roughly 1.6% being singletons. Flow sorting of PBMC yielded separate Vgamma9/Vdelta2+ and Vdelta2-negative gammadelta T cell populations for bulk repertoire analysis. The V and J genes are TRDV1 and TRDJ1; TRDD3 matches 9 bases. The J gene, absent from TCRdb, was called here by matching the DNA to germline. Input material: gamma-delta T cells from blood. The TCR sequence derives from a pool of human donors (malaria-infected and uninfected, not separated). Written as DNA, the CDR3 is TGTGCTCTTGGGGTCGGGGCTGGGGGATTCTCGACCGATAAACTCATCTTT. It specifies CALGVGAGGFSTDKLIF.